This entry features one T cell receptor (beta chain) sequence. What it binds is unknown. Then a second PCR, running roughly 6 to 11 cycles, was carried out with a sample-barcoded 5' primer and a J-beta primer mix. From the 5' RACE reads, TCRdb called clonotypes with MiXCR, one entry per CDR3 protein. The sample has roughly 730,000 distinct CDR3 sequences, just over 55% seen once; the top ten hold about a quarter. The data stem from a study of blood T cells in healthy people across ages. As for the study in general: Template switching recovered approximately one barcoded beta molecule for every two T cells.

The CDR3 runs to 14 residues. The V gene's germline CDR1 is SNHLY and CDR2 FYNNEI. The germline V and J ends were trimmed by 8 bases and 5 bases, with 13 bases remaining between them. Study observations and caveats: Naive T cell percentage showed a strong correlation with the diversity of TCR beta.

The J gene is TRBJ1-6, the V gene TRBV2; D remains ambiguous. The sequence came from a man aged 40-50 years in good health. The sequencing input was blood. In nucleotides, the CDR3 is TGTGCCAGCGGACGTGAGGACGATAATTCACCCCTCCACTTT. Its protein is CASGREDDNSPLHF.